The 17 T cell receptor beta chains listed next were all sequenced from one sample in a study of CD8+ T cells in alopecia areata. Sequencing relied on a cDNA template that was reverse transcribed from extracted RNA. Data came from immunoSEQ multiplex PCR; TCRdb stores just in-frame clones and leaves some out. Of some 110,000 clones in the sample, around three fifths are singletons; the top ten hold 12%. Sample treatment: oral pan-JAK inhibitor, 5-10 mg twice daily. This material consisted of CD8+ T cells sorted from blood, taken at week 24, from a patient treated with tofacitinib. These receptors all come from a human donor with alopecia areata.

This sequence joins TRBV27 and TRBJ2-5; 14 bases align to TRBD2. CDR3 length: 17 residues. In germline, CDR1 is MNHEY, CDR2 SMNVEV (reference sequence). Unmatched junction bases numbered 8, after V lost 4 bases and J lost 4 bases. CDR3 DNA: TGTGCCAGCAGTTATCGCATGACTAGCGGGGGGGCAGAGACCCAGTACTTC. Protein product: CASSYRMTSGGAETQYF.

This clone was seen only a few times. The chain links TRBV7-8 to TRBJ2-7, with TRBD1 identical over 9 bases. CDR1 SGHVS and CDR2 FQNEAQ come from the germline V gene. The V gene end was trimmed by 4 bases and the J gene end by 3 bases; junction bases not matched to a gene: 1. There are 13 residues in the CDR3. The CDR3 is CASSSDRGYEQYF. DNA for the CDR3: TGTGCCAGCAGCTCGGACAGGGGCTACGAGCAGTACTTC.

The chain uses TRBV7-8 and TRBJ2-5; D might be TRBD1 or TRBD2, each matching 6 bases. This CDR3 contains 16 residues. Deletions cut 1 base from V and 0 bases from J, with 12 bases between. Germline values: CDR1 SGHVS, CDR2 FQNEAQ. CDR3: CASSLVGGDNQETQYF. The CDR3 nucleotides read TGTGCCAGCAGCTTAGTTGGCGGGGACAACCAAGAGACCCAGTACTTC.

This clone was detected only a few times. This chain uses TRBV27 with TRBJ2-1; TRBD1 is a possible D gene (6 bases). Per the germline V gene, CDR1 is MNHEY and CDR2 is SMNVEV (reference sequence). The CDR3 loop spans 16 amino acids. Trimming took off 5 bases at V and 8 bases at J, with 22 bases between the two ends. The CDR3 coding sequence is TGTGCCAGCAGTCCTACACAGGGCGTTGTTTTCGATGAGCAGTTCTTC. Encoded protein: CASSPTQGVVFDEQFF.

This chain joins TRBV6-5 and TRBJ2-7; D may be TRBD1 or TRBD2 (5 bases each). Germline values: CDR1 MNHEY, CDR2 SVGAGI. The CDR3 has 14 residues. V dropped 3 bases and J dropped 4 bases, with 13 bases sitting between them. The CDR3 DNA follows: TGTGCCAGCAGTTATGGGGAGACAGTGTACGAGCAGTACTTC. It yields the protein CASSYGETVYEQYF.

The CDR3 DNA sequence: TGTGCCAGCAGGGGGGGTCGAGGCGCCGAGCAGTACTTC. Translating it yields CASRGGRGAEQYF. The chain uses TRBV7-9 and TRBJ2-7, with D perhaps TRBD2 (6 bases). From germline, CDR1 is SEHNR and CDR2 FQNEAQ (reference sequence). Trimming pared 6 bases from V and 6 bases from J, leaving 15 bases between. CDR3 length: 13 residues. The full variable domain, with the rest looked up from reference TRBV7-9 and TRBJ2-7, is DTGVSQNPRHKITKRGQNVTFRCDPISEHNRLYWYRQTLGQGPEFLTYFQNEAQLEKSRLLSDRFSAERPKGSFSTLEIQRTEQGDSAMYLCASRGGRGAEQYFGPGTRLTVT.

The rearrangement links TRBV29-1 to TRBJ2-7; D perhaps matches TRBD1 (6 bases). The CDR3 length is 15 residues. CDR1 is SQVTM, CDR2 ANQGSEA, per germline. Trimming left V 3 bases short and J 4 bases short, with 19 bases between. CDR3 nucleotide sequence: TGCAGCGTTGAGGAAGGGGGTCTGTATACGTACGAGCAGTACTTC. Its protein product is CSVEEGGLYTYEQYF.

This clone was detected a few times. This chain links TRBV29-1 with TRBJ1-2; 12 bases align to TRBD1. Germline trimming cut 6 bases from V and 7 bases from J; bases unmatched to any gene: 6. This CDR3 spans 13 amino acids. Germline V lookup: CDR1 SQVTM, CDR2 ANQGSEA. As DNA, the CDR3 is TGCAGCGTCTCGGGACAGGGGGCGCCTGGCTACACCTTC. Translated, it gives CSVSGQGAPGYTF.

This clone was counted between two and nine times. J is TRBJ2-5 and V is TRBV11-2, with TRBD1 matching 9 bases. This CDR3 has 14 amino acids. The junction had 5 bases not matched to a gene; V was cut back by 4 bases and J by 5 bases. The V gene's germline CDR1 is SGHAT and CDR2 FQNNGV. CDR3 bases: TGTGCCAGCAGCTCCACAGGGGGCATGGAGACCCAGTACTTC. Encoded protein: CASSSTGGMETQYF. The whole variable domain, remainder taken from reference TRBV11-2 and TRBJ2-5, is EAGVAQSPRYKIIEKRQSVAFWCNPISGHATLYWYQQILGQGPKLLIQFQNNGVVDDSQLPKDRFSAERLKGVDSTLKIQPAKLEDSAVYLCASSSTGGMETQYFGPGTRLLVL.

This rearrangement joins TRBV4-1 to TRBJ2-2; no reliable D call. This CDR3 is built from 15 residues. Germline V gene sequence: CDR1 MGHRA, CDR2 YSYEKL. V was trimmed by 1 base and J by 5 bases, leaving 11 bases between them. CDR3 nucleotides: TGCGCCAGCAGCCAAGGCTTTGGAGAGACCGGGGAGCTGTTTTTT. Protein sequence: CASSQGFGETGELFF.

Of note for this clone: Other nucleotide sequences in the sample specify the same CDR3. This rearrangement joins TRBV7-9 to TRBJ2-5, with TRBD1 as a possible D gene (6 bases). This CDR3 comprises 14 residues. Trimming cost V 2 bases and J 2 bases, with 9 bases left between them. Germline values: CDR1 SEHNR, CDR2 FQNEAQ (reference sequence). CDR3: CASSLPGQQETQYF. As DNA, the CDR3 is TGTGCCAGCAGCTTACCCGGACAGCAAGAGACCCAGTACTTC.

This clone was observed a handful of times. This chain uses TRBV7-9 with TRBJ2-1; tentatively, D is TRBD1 (6 bases). CDR1 is SEHNR and CDR2 is FQNEAQ in the germline V gene (reference sequence). The CDR3 is 15 residues long. V lost 7 bases and J 2 bases, leaving 15 bases between the germline ends. The CDR3 sequence: CASTSQGSPYNEQFF. The CDR3 nucleotides read TGTGCCAGCACCTCACAGGGTTCGCCCTACAATGAGCAGTTCTTC.

Remarks on this clone: A read error may explain this, as a much larger clone is one base away. This chain links TRBV6-4 with TRBJ2-3; 11 positions agree with TRBD2. Unmatched junction bases numbered 3, after V lost 3 bases and J lost 4 bases. The CDR3 has 15 amino acids. CDR1 is MRHNA and CDR2 is SNTAGT in the germline V gene. Here the CDR3 reads CASSEVAGGPDTQYF. Written as DNA, the CDR3 is TGTGCCAGCAGTGAAGTAGCGGGGGGGCCAGATACGCAGTATTTT.

The V and J genes are TRBV7-9 and TRBJ2-7; D is unresolved. The CDR3 covers 14 residues. The germline V gene has CDR1 SEHNR and CDR2 FQNEAQ (reference sequence). V was shortened by 4 bases and J by 3 bases, with 13 bases between the two germline ends. Here the CDR3 DNA reads TGTGCCAGCAGCTCCCAGAGAACGGACTACGAGCAGTACTTC. This translates into CASSSQRTDYEQYF.

The gene calls are TRBV30 and TRBJ1-6; the match to TRBD1 covers 7 bases. J gave up 7 bases and V 2 bases, and 8 bases lay outside the gene matches. Germline V gene sequence: CDR1 GTSNPN, CDR2 SVGIG (reference sequence). CDR3 length equals 15 residues. The CDR3 bases are TGTGCCTGGAGTATCGGGACAGAAGGAAATTCACCCCTCCACTTT. Encoded protein: CAWSIGTEGNSPLHF.

V usage is TRBV19 and J usage is TRBJ1-2; TRBD1 matches at 7 bases. The CDR3 extends over 13 amino acids. J gave up 3 bases and V 3 bases, and 1 base lay outside the gene matches. Germline V gene data show CDR1 as LNHDA and CDR2 as SQIVND (reference sequence). The CDR3 sequence is CASSMGTDYGYTF. For the CDR3, the DNA is TGTGCCAGTAGTATGGGGACAGACTATGGCTACACCTTC.

The rearrangement joins TRBV5-6 to TRBJ2-7; no reliable D call. The V and J ends lost 4 bases and 3 bases respectively, with 14 bases between them. Germline-derived CDR1 and CDR2 are SGHDT and YYEEEE. The CDR3 extends over 14 amino acids. For the CDR3, the DNA is TGTGCCAGCAGCCCAGAAAACAACGGCTACGAGCAGTACTTC. Its protein is CASSPENNGYEQYF. The full variable domain, rest sourced from reference TRBV5-6 and TRBJ2-7, is DAGVTQSPTHLIKTRGQQVTLRCSPKSGHDTVSWYQQALGQGPQFIFQYYEEEERQRGNFPDRFSGHQFPNYSSELNVNALLLGDSALYLCASSPENNGYEQYFGPGTRLTVT.